Below are 27 T cell receptor beta chains sequenced from a single sample in a study of cytomegalovirus exposure and HLA in healthy donors. The PCR had 60 Vbeta and 13 Jbeta primers. TCRdb keeps only in-frame clones here, not all; method: immunoSEQ multiplex PCR. The sample includes 150,000 to 200,000 clones, 68% of them seen just once. The material sequenced was PBMCs. The receptors shown here come from a woman aged 18-29 years in good health and CMV-seropositive.

The chain joins TRBV5-1 to TRBJ2-6, with a tentative D call TRBD1 (6 bases). The CDR3 has 16 amino acids. The ends were cut back, 2 bases at V and 1 base at J, with 10 bases in the middle. In germline, CDR1 is SGHRS, CDR2 YFSETQ. The CDR3 DNA reads TGCGCCAGCAGCTTAACAGGGTTTTCTGGGGCCAACGTCCTGACTTTC. It translates to CASSLTGFSGANVLTF.

The chain employs TRBV7-9 and TRBJ1-2; D unresolved. Trimming cost V 6 bases and J 4 bases, with 15 bases left between them. The germline gives CDR1 SEHNR, CDR2 FQNEAQ (reference sequence). CDR3 length equals 14 residues. CDR3 loop: CASSPSEGPYGYTF. CDR3 coding DNA: TGTGCCAGCAGTCCTAGTGAGGGTCCCTATGGCTACACCTTC.

This clone occurred a few times. CDR3 loop: CAWRQGSYEQYF. The CDR3 DNA reads as TGTGCCTGGAGGCAGGGCTCCTACGAGCAGTACTTC. This chain connects TRBV30 to TRBJ2-7; D is possibly TRBD1 (5 bases). Per the germline V gene, CDR1 is GTSNPN and CDR2 is SVGIG (reference sequence). This CDR3 contains 12 residues. V gave up 3 bases and J gave up 0 bases, with 6 bases separating them.

This chain uses TRBV2 with TRBJ2-2; 14 bases agree with TRBD2. The ends lost 6 bases at V and 7 bases at J; junction bases unmatched: 4. Germline V gene lookup returns CDR1 SNHLY and CDR2 FYNNEI. The CDR3 is 15 residues long. This CDR3 reads CASRGLAGANGELFF. CDR3 nucleotides: TGTGCCAGCAGGGGACTAGCGGGAGCAAACGGGGAGCTGTTTTTT.

Only a few counts were recorded for this clone. The chain combines TRBV13 with TRBJ2-2; D gene ambiguous. Trimming removed 1 base from V and 7 bases from J, with 4 bases in between. This CDR3 is 12 amino acids long. The germline V gene has CDR1 PRHDT and CDR2 FYEKMQ (reference sequence). The CDR3 DNA is TGTGCCAGCAGCTTAGTCGGCGGGGAGCTGTTTTTT. Its protein product is CASSLVGGELFF.

V usage is TRBV28 and J usage is TRBJ1-2; D not certain. Germline V gives CDR1 MDHEN, CDR2 SYDVKM. The V gene lost 6 bases and the J gene lost 0 bases, with 14 bases spanning the gap. The CDR3 extends over 15 amino acids. The CDR3 sequence: CASRIGGLANYGYTF. In DNA form, the CDR3 reads TGTGCCAGCAGAATCGGCGGGTTAGCTAACTATGGCTACACCTTC.

The chain uses TRBV5-3 and TRBJ2-3; D may be TRBD2 (6 bases). TRBV5-3 is identified as an open reading frame with a role that is uncertain. V lost 4 bases to trimming and J lost 4 bases, with 25 bases between them. This CDR3 comprises 18 residues. The CDR3 region is CARSLGEAKGQNADTQYF. The CDR3 nucleotides are TGTGCCAGAAGCCTAGGGGAGGCCAAGGGTCAGAATGCAGATACGCAGTATTTT.

This clone was counted only a few times. This rearrangement joins TRBV27 to TRBJ1-1; TRBD1 matches 7 bases. The CDR3 is 14 amino acids. The germline V gene has CDR1 MNHEY and CDR2 SMNVEV (reference sequence). V was pared by 4 bases and J by 11 bases, with 13 bases of the junction left unmatched. The CDR3 spells CASSYEGPTGLAFF. CDR3 DNA: TGTGCCAGCAGTTATGAGGGCCCGACAGGGTTGGCTTTCTTT.

The rearrangement links TRBV18 to TRBJ2-7; TRBD2 matches at 9 bases. V shed 6 bases and J 5 bases; nucleotides not matched to a gene: 11. The CDR3 loop spans 15 amino acids. Looked up from germline, CDR1 is KGHSH and CDR2 is LQKENI. The CDR3 nucleotides read TGTGCCAGCTCCCGGGCGGGGGGGGCGCTCGACGAGCAGTACTTC. It specifies CASSRAGGALDEQYF.

This clone was seen just once. The chain uses TRBV4-2 and TRBJ2-5; 7 bases map to TRBD1. V dropped 2 bases and J dropped 1; count of bases not matched to a gene: 4. The CDR3 is 15 residues long. Germline CDR1 and CDR2: LGHNA and YNFKEQ. The CDR3 loop reads CASSQMDRSQETQYF. The CDR3 DNA sequence: TGTGCCAGCAGCCAAATGGACAGGTCCCAAGAGACCCAGTACTTC.

This clone turned up a few times. The chain employs TRBV16 and TRBJ1-4; the D is unclear. Germline assignment: CDR1 KGHSY and CDR2 FQNENV. The CDR3 length is 14 residues. Trimming left V 4 bases short and J 7 bases short, with 13 bases between. CDR3 DNA sequence: TGTGCCAGCAGCCCAATCGCCGGGTTTGAAAAACTGTTTTTT. Its protein is CASSPIAGFEKLFF.

J is TRBJ2-5 and V is TRBV14; 12 positions agree with TRBD2. The CDR3 sequence is 14 residues long. Germline values: CDR1 SGHDN, CDR2 FVKESK. J was trimmed by 4 bases and V by 3 bases; bases with no gene match: 0. As DNA, the CDR3 is TGTGCCAGCAGCCAGACTAGCGGGAGAGAGACCCAGTACTTC. Its protein product is CASSQTSGRETQYF. Combining the CDR3 with reference TRBV14 and TRBJ2-5 gives the whole variable domain EAGVTQFPSHSVIEKGQTVTLRCDPISGHDNLYWYRRVMGKEIKFLLHFVKESKQDESGMPNNRFLAERTGGTYSTLKVQPAELEDSGVYFCASSQTSGRETQYFGPGTRLLVL.

This clone has just a few counts. This sequence joins TRBV6-6 and TRBJ1-5; 7 bases map to TRBD1. CDR1 is MNHNY, CDR2 SVGAGI, per germline (reference sequence). The CDR3 is made up of 16 amino acids. J was trimmed by 7 bases and V by 2 bases; bases with no gene match: 11. The CDR3 loop is CASSYKDRTPSQPQHF. Written as DNA, the CDR3 is TGTGCCAGCAGTTACAAGGACAGGACTCCGAGCCAGCCCCAGCATTTT.

This chain links TRBV29-1 with TRBJ1-5; 7 nucleotides line up with TRBD1. Per germline, CDR1 SQVTM and CDR2 ANQGSEA. V lost 6 bases and J lost 5; bases outside the gene matches: 7. The CDR3 spans 13 residues. The CDR3 protein is CSVRDSDYQPQHF. The CDR3 nucleotides are TGCAGCGTCCGGGACAGTGACTATCAGCCCCAGCATTTT.

In this sample, this clone turned up a few times. The chain combines TRBV11-3 with TRBJ2-1, with a possible D match to TRBD2 (6 bases). Trimming shortened V by 9 bases and J by 8 bases, and 20 bases separated the two germline ends. The CDR3 covers 14 residues. Germline V gene sequence: CDR1 SGHNT, CDR2 YENEEA. CDR3 coding DNA: TGTGCCAGTTGCCGGGGGAGTGGTAAAGATGAGCAGTTCTTC. It codes for CASCRGSGKDEQFF. Based on the CDR3 plus reference TRBV11-3 and TRBJ2-1, the full variable domain is EAGVVQSPRYKIIEKKQPVAFWCNPISGHNTLYWYLQNLGQGPELLIRYENEEAVDDSQLPKDRFSAERLKGVDSTLKIQPAELGDSAVYLCASCRGSGKDEQFFGPGTRLTVL.

This clone has more than one count but fewer than ten. CDR3 region: CARSLVFIGGNTDTQYF. In DNA form, the CDR3 reads TGTGCCAGAAGCTTGGTTTTTATCGGGGGGAACACAGATACGCAGTATTTT. The gene calls are TRBV5-3 and TRBJ2-3; 7 bases match TRBD2. TRBV5-3 belongs to the ORF category, with a function that is uncertain. J gave up 2 bases and V 0 bases, and 9 bases lay outside the gene matches. The CDR3 consists of 17 residues.

This clone was found a few times. V usage is TRBV5-1 and J usage is TRBJ1-5, with no clear D. Trimming left V 0 bases short and J 7 bases short, with 11 bases between. Germline loops: CDR1 SGHRS, CDR2 YFSETQ. The length of the CDR3 is 14 residues. CDR3 sequence reads: CASSLGRREQPQHF. The CDR3 DNA reads as TGCGCCAGCAGCTTGGGGAGGAGGGAGCAGCCCCAGCATTTT.

This clone has just a few counts. V and J are TRBV4-3 and TRBJ2-3; the match to TRBD1 covers 9 bases. V was clipped by 2 bases and J by 3 bases; unmatched bases: 6. Germline V gene lookup returns CDR1 LGHNA and CDR2 YSLEER. The CDR3 loop spans 16 amino acids. CDR3: CASSQSSGQGTDTQYF. DNA of the CDR3: TGCGCCAGCAGCCAATCCTCGGGACAGGGAACAGATACGCAGTATTTT.

The table lists this clone with a few counts. The gene calls are TRBV7-3 and TRBJ2-7; TRBD1 matches at 7 bases. With V trimmed by 5 bases and J by 3 bases, 4 bases remained unmatched. CDR1 and CDR2 from the germline V gene are SGHTA and FQGTGA. There are 13 residues in the CDR3. The CDR3 region is CASSRDSYYEQYF. CDR3 DNA sequence: TGTGCCAGCAGCCGGGACAGCTACTACGAGCAGTACTTC.

V gene TRBV10-2 combines with J gene TRBJ1-5; D gene ambiguous. CDR3 length: 14 amino acids. CDR1 is WSHSY, CDR2 SAAADI, per germline. The V and J ends lost 3 bases and 7 bases respectively, with 13 bases between them. The CDR3 sequence: CASSDRTAGQPQHF. CDR3 in DNA: TGCGCCAGCAGTGATCGTACTGCGGGGCAGCCCCAGCATTTT.

The CDR3 loop is CASNGQGGLTGELFF. The DNA of the CDR3 is TGTGCCAGCAACGGACAGGGGGGACTTACCGGGGAGCTGTTTTTT. The V gene is TRBV9, the J gene TRBJ2-2; 10 positions agree with TRBD1. This CDR3 has 15 residues. Per germline, CDR1 SGDLS and CDR2 YYNGEE. The V segment lost 6 bases and the J segment 5 bases; nucleotides outside the gene matches: 7.

This clone was observed a handful of times. The V gene is TRBV29-1, the J gene TRBJ1-2; TRBD1 matches 7 bases. The CDR3 length is 13 residues. Germline V gene data show CDR1 as SQVTM and CDR2 as ANQGSEA. Trimming at V came to 2 bases and at J to 4 bases, leaving 4 bases not matched to a gene. The chain's CDR3 is CSVERDSSYGYTF. The CDR3, as DNA: TGCAGCGTTGAAAGGGACAGCAGCTATGGCTACACCTTC.

J is TRBJ2-5 and V is TRBV6-6; TRBD2 aligns across 9 bases. After removal of 1 base from V and 5 bases from J, the junction contained 2 bases not matched to a gene. The CDR3 extends over 14 amino acids. Germline CDR1 and CDR2: MNHNY and SVGAGI (reference sequence). CDR3 coding DNA: TGTGCCAGCAGTTACTACGCGGGAGGGGAGACCCAGTACTTC. Translated: CASSYYAGGETQYF.

This chain uses TRBV11-1 with TRBJ2-1; TRBD2 matches at 10 bases. The CDR3 is made up of 16 amino acids. The trim removed 6 bases at V and 7 bases at J, leaving 12 bases unmatched. Germline V gives CDR1 SGHAT, CDR2 FQDESV (reference sequence). Here the CDR3 reads CASSPTAGGKKNEQFF. CDR3 nucleotides: TGTGCCAGCAGTCCTACAGCGGGGGGGAAGAAAAATGAGCAGTTCTTC. The whole variable domain, filled in from reference TRBV11-1 and TRBJ2-1, reads EAEVAQSPRYKITEKSQAVAFWCDPISGHATLYWYRQILGQGPELLVQFQDESVVDDSQLPKDRFSAERLKGVDSTLKIQPAELGDSAMYLCASSPTAGGKKNEQFFGPGTRLTVL.

V usage is TRBV29-1 and J usage is TRBJ1-2; no clear D. The CDR3 loop spans 12 amino acids. Germline CDR1 and CDR2: SQVTM and ANQGSEA. V shed 3 bases and J shed 0 bases, with 5 bases lying between them. DNA of the CDR3: TGCAGCGTTGATCGTTCTAACTATGGCTACACCTTC. It encodes CSVDRSNYGYTF.

The rearrangement uses TRBV5-1 and TRBJ2-3; 8 nucleotides line up with TRBD2. Germline values: CDR1 SGHRS, CDR2 YFSETQ. The CDR3 length is 16 residues. The trim removed 0 bases at V and 0 bases at J, leaving 3 bases unmatched. Here the CDR3 DNA reads TGCGCCAGCAGCTTGGGAGCGGGAGCGAGCACAGATACGCAGTATTTT. Protein: CASSLGAGASTDTQYF. The variable domain in full, completed from reference TRBV5-1 and TRBJ2-3, reads KAGVTQTPRYLIKTRGQQVTLSCSPISGHRSVSWYQQTPGQGLQFLFEYFSETQRNKGNFPGRFSGRQFSNSRSEMNVSTLELGDSALYLCASSLGAGASTDTQYFGPGTRLTVL.

Here the CDR3 DNA reads TGTGCCAGCAGCTGGGGGTACGGGGGGACCGGGGAGCTGTTTTTT. Translation gives CASSWGYGGTGELFF. The chain links TRBV7-6 to TRBJ2-2, with 7 bases fitting TRBD2. CDR1 and CDR2 (germline): SGHVS, FNYEAQ. The CDR3 sequence is 15 residues long. After removal of 4 bases from V and 5 bases from J, the junction contained 7 bases not matched to a gene.